Below, 32 T cell receptor beta chains from the same sample are listed, as sequenced in a study of shared clonotypes between healthy human individuals. This table comes from immunoSEQ multiplex PCR, and its TCRdb copy is limited to in-frame clones, with some not included. The table records hundreds of thousands of clones, under 80% of them present only once. The specimen was memory CD4+ T cells sorted from blood. This sample's subset: CD45RA-negative fraction. The source is a woman under 40 in good health.

The V and J genes are TRBV2 and TRBJ2-7, with 10 bases fitting TRBD2. The CDR3 sequence is 15 residues long. Germline CDR1 is SNHLY and CDR2 is FYNNEI. The J segment lost 2 bases and the V segment lost 6 bases, leaving 7 bases of the junction unmatched. As DNA, the CDR3 is TGTGCCAGCAGACAAGAGCGGGAGGGCCCCTACGAGCAGTACTTC. It codes for CASRQEREGPYEQYF.

The chain combines TRBV5-4 with TRBJ1-2; 8 nucleotides match TRBD1. The junction had 17 bases not matched to a gene; V was cut back by 7 bases and J by 3 bases. This CDR3 has 17 residues. Germline V gene data show CDR1 as SGHNT and CDR2 as YYREEE (reference sequence). The CDR3, as DNA: TGTGCCAGCGTGCAGGGCCAGGGGGCTAAAGGAGACTATGGCTACACCTTC. It specifies CASVQGQGAKGDYGYTF.

The chain links TRBV10-1 to TRBJ2-3; 7 bases are a match to TRBD2. The CDR3 extends over 15 amino acids. J gave up 2 bases and V 4 bases, and 6 bases lay outside the gene matches. The germline gives CDR1 WNHNN, CDR2 SYGVQD (reference sequence). Written as DNA, the CDR3 is TGCGCCAGCAGTGGGACTAGAGGATACACAGATACGCAGTATTTT. This sequence encodes CASSGTRGYTDTQYF.

In this sample, this clone turned up many times. The V call is TRBV11-2, the J call TRBJ2-1; TRBD2 aligns across 13 bases. CDR1 and CDR2 from the germline V gene are SGHAT and FQNNGV. The V segment lost 0 bases and the J segment 9 bases; nucleotides outside the gene matches: 11. The length of the CDR3 is 18 residues. This CDR3 reads CASSLEGKLAGGPREQFF. The CDR3 nucleotides are TGTGCCAGCAGCTTAGAGGGGAAACTAGCGGGAGGGCCCCGTGAGCAGTTCTTC.

V usage is TRBV7-7 and J usage is TRBJ2-2, with D perhaps matching TRBD1 (5 bases). Germline CDR1 is SSHAT and CDR2 is FNYEAQ (reference sequence). V lost 5 bases and J 1 base, leaving 14 bases between the germline ends. This CDR3 has 16 amino acids. The CDR3 reads CASSPLGQGNTGELFF. The CDR3 region has the DNA TGTGCCAGCAGCCCACTCGGCCAGGGGAACACCGGGGAGCTGTTTTTT.

The table lists this clone with a few counts. The genes are TRBV28 and TRBJ1-2; D might be TRBD1 (5 bases). V lost 6 bases and J lost 5, with 16 bases in between. Germline V lookup: CDR1 MDHEN, CDR2 SYDVKM. This CDR3 spans 14 amino acids. CDR3: CASRPQQAPYGYTF. The CDR3 bases are TGTGCCAGCAGACCGCAACAGGCTCCTTATGGCTACACCTTC.

V usage is TRBV28 and J usage is TRBJ1-5; 7 bases fit TRBD1. Germline CDR1 and CDR2: MDHEN and SYDVKM. V was clipped by 4 bases and J by 6 bases; unmatched bases: 9. The CDR3 is 15 residues long. As DNA, the CDR3 is TGTGCCAGCAGTTGGGGGGAGGGGGCAGGTCAGCCCCAGCATTTT. Translated: CASSWGEGAGQPQHF.

This clone came up once. The rearrangement links TRBV5-1 to TRBJ1-1; D possibly corresponds to TRBD1 (5 bases). CDR1 SGHRS and CDR2 YFSETQ come from the germline V gene. The CDR3 runs 14 residues. Trimming left V 7 bases short and J 0 bases short, with 13 bases between. In DNA form, the CDR3 reads TGCGCCAGCTCGACAGCGGTAATGAACACTGAAGCTTTCTTT. Translation gives CASSTAVMNTEAFF. The whole variable domain, filled in from reference TRBV5-1 and TRBJ1-1, reads KAGVTQTPRYLIKTRGQQVTLSCSPISGHRSVSWYQQTPGQGLQFLFEYFSETQRNKGNFPGRFSGRQFSNSRSEMNVSTLELGDSALYLCASSTAVMNTEAFFGQGTRLTVV.

This chain uses TRBV28 with TRBJ1-3, with a weak D call TRBD1 (5 bases). This CDR3 is built from 16 residues. The germline CDR1 and CDR2 sequences are MDHEN and SYDVKM. The germline V and J ends were trimmed by 4 bases and 7 bases, with 20 bases remaining between them. CDR3 in DNA: TGTGCCAGCAGTTACCTTGGGGGTGGATCTAGGAACACCATATATTTT. Translating it yields CASSYLGGGSRNTIYF.

V gene TRBV5-1 combines with J gene TRBJ2-2, with TRBD2 matching over 11 bases. V lost 1 base, J lost 2 bases, and 7 bases stayed unmatched. CDR1 and CDR2 (germline): SGHRS, YFSETQ. The CDR3 totals 18 residues. The CDR3 loop is CASSLRSGTSGNTGELFF. In nucleotides, the CDR3 is TGCGCCAGCAGCTTGAGGTCCGGGACTAGCGGTAACACCGGGGAGCTGTTTTTT.

The chain has TRBV13 and TRBJ2-7, with 11 bases identical to TRBD2. Per the germline V gene, CDR1 is PRHDT and CDR2 is FYEKMQ (reference sequence). J lost 5 bases, V lost 6 bases, and 15 bases had no gene match. The CDR3 consists of 17 residues. CDR3 region: CASRRLGGSGRVDEQYF. For the CDR3, the DNA is TGTGCCAGCAGACGCCTTGGGGGTAGCGGGAGGGTGGACGAGCAGTACTTC.

V and J are TRBV30 and TRBJ2-2, with 9 bases lining up with TRBD1. CDR3 length: 17 residues. Germline lookup yields CDR1 GTSNPN and CDR2 SVGIG (reference sequence). V dropped 4 bases and J dropped 1; count of bases not matched to a gene: 10. DNA for the CDR3: TGTGCCTGGATTGGGGAGACAGGGGGATGGAACACCGGGGAGCTGTTTTTT. It codes for CAWIGETGGWNTGELFF.

This clone was picked up a small number of times. The genes are TRBV4-1 and TRBJ2-7; perhaps TRBD2 as D (5 bases). This CDR3 is 12 amino acids long. Germline V gives CDR1 MGHRA, CDR2 YSYEKL. V was trimmed by 4 bases and J by 6 bases, leaving 10 bases between them. CDR3 amino acids: CASSRGGIEQYF. Here the CDR3 DNA reads TGCGCCAGCAGCCGCGGAGGAATCGAGCAGTACTTC.

The rearrangement uses TRBV18 and TRBJ2-7, with 11 nucleotides matching TRBD2. The CDR3 covers 17 residues. Looked up from germline, CDR1 is KGHSH and CDR2 is LQKENI. V trimming: 0 bases; J trimming: 6 bases; junction bases outside the gene matches: 10. CDR3 in DNA: TGTGCCAGCTCACCACCGCTACTCGCTACTAGCGGGAGCGAGCAGTACTTC. Its protein product is CASSPPLLATSGSEQYF.

This clone was detected only a few times. The gene calls are TRBV11-2 and TRBJ1-2; D unresolved. Looked up from germline, CDR1 is SGHAT and CDR2 is FQNNGV. CDR3 length: 15 residues. The V end was cut by 5 bases, the J end by 3 bases, with 16 bases between. The DNA for the CDR3 is TGTGCCAGCAGCCCCTCGGCGAATAGGGACTATGGCTACACCTTC. Protein product: CASSPSANRDYGYTF. Filled out from reference TRBV11-2 and TRBJ1-2, the complete variable domain reads EAGVAQSPRYKIIEKRQSVAFWCNPISGHATLYWYQQILGQGPKLLIQFQNNGVVDDSQLPKDRFSAERLKGVDSTLKIQPAKLEDSAVYLCASSPSANRDYGYTFGSGTRLTVV.

The chain employs TRBV5-1 and TRBJ2-5; either TRBD1 or TRBD2 may fit D (7 bases each). Trimming shortened V by 3 bases and J by 5 bases, and 17 bases separated the two germline ends. Germline values: CDR1 SGHRS, CDR2 YFSETQ. The CDR3 runs to 15 residues. The CDR3 protein is CASSSQGEGEETQYF. DNA for the CDR3: TGCGCCAGCAGCTCCCAGGGGGAGGGTGAGGAGACCCAGTACTTC.

This clone was detected once. The CDR3 nucleotides read TGTGCCAGTAGTGGCTTAGCGGGTCATGAGCAGTTCTTC. Protein: CASSGLAGHEQFF. The V and J genes are TRBV19 and TRBJ2-1, with TRBD2 matching over 7 bases. Germline trimming cut 5 bases from V and 8 bases from J; bases unmatched to any gene: 6. The length of the CDR3 is 13 residues. Germline CDR1 and CDR2: LNHDA and SQIVND (reference sequence).

J is TRBJ2-3 and V is TRBV19, with 7 bases matching TRBD2. J was trimmed by 2 bases and V by 6 bases; bases with no gene match: 8. From germline, CDR1 is LNHDA and CDR2 SQIVND (reference sequence). This CDR3 comprises 15 residues. The CDR3 protein is CASSTRDYYTDTQYF. The CDR3 bases are TGTGCCAGTAGCACACGGGACTACTACACAGATACGCAGTATTTT.

The chain links TRBV19 to TRBJ1-1; D is possibly TRBD1 (6 bases). This CDR3 has 14 residues. The V end was cut by 8 bases, the J end by 4 bases, with 17 bases between. Per the germline V gene, CDR1 is LNHDA and CDR2 is SQIVND (reference sequence). The CDR3 DNA sequence: TGTGCCAGTCGTACTAAAACAGGGATCACTGAAGCTTTCTTT. It is translated as CASRTKTGITEAFF.

The chain uses TRBV6-5 and TRBJ2-7, with D possibly TRBD2 on 5 matching bases. This CDR3 region has 15 residues. The germline CDR1 and CDR2 sequences are MNHEY and SVGAGI. The ends were cut back, 2 bases at V and 0 bases at J, with 11 bases in the middle. The CDR3: CASSYSGVSSYEQYF. The CDR3 nucleotides read TGTGCCAGCAGTTACAGCGGAGTGAGCTCCTACGAGCAGTACTTC.

J is TRBJ2-7 and V is TRBV7-9, with no clear D. Per germline, CDR1 SEHNR and CDR2 FQNEAQ (reference sequence). Trimming took 2 bases from V and 4 from J, leaving 6 bases between them. There are 12 residues in the CDR3. The DNA of the CDR3 is TGTGCCAGCAGCTTATACGGGTACGAGCAGTACTTC. This sequence encodes CASSLYGYEQYF.

The chain employs TRBV28 and TRBJ2-5, with 10 positions matching TRBD1. Germline loops: CDR1 MDHEN, CDR2 SYDVKM. CDR3 length: 15 residues. With V trimmed by 7 bases and J by 5 bases, 10 bases remained unmatched. This CDR3 is CASTRTGQGFETQYF. The CDR3 DNA reads TGTGCCAGCACGAGAACGGGACAGGGGTTTGAGACCCAGTACTTC.

J is TRBJ1-2 and V is TRBV19; the D is unclear. The CDR3 covers 16 residues. The germline gives CDR1 LNHDA, CDR2 SQIVND (reference sequence). Trimming stripped 5 bases from V and 3 bases from J, with 19 bases between. For the CDR3, the DNA is TGTGCCAGTAGTCTCGGACGCTCCTCGTTGGACTATGGCTACACCTTC. As protein: CASSLGRSSLDYGYTF.

In this sample, this clone turned up a few times. This chain links TRBV6-1 with TRBJ2-3; 7 bases match TRBD2. This CDR3 region has 15 residues. CDR1 and CDR2 (germline): MNHNS, SASEGT. V shed 6 bases, J shed 0 bases, and the junction held 6 bases outside the gene matches. The CDR3 coding sequence is TGTGCCAGCAGGCTAGCGGAGAGAAGCACAGATACGCAGTATTTT. Its protein is CASRLAERSTDTQYF.

With respect to this clone: It may be a read error: a sequence one base away is much more abundant. Other DNA sequences in the sample encode the same CDR3. V and J are TRBV27 and TRBJ2-5; 16 bases are a match to TRBD2. The V gene end was trimmed by 3 bases and the J gene end by 2 bases; junction bases not matched to a gene: 3. The length of the CDR3 is 17 residues. Germline CDR1 is MNHEY and CDR2 is SMNVEV (reference sequence). Here the CDR3 reads CASSLGLAGGGQETQYF. CDR3 nucleotide sequence: TGTGCCAGCAGTTTGGGACTAGCGGGAGGGGGGCAAGAGACCCAGTACTTC.

To note about this clone: The same CDR3 also results from other DNA sequences found in this sample. This rearrangement joins TRBV27 to TRBJ2-5; 8 nucleotides line up with TRBD2. The CDR3 consists of 13 residues. V dropped 3 bases and J dropped 5; count of bases not matched to a gene: 2. The V gene's germline CDR1 is MNHEY and CDR2 SMNVEV (reference sequence). Here the CDR3 reads CASSLRGGETQYF. The DNA for the CDR3 is TGTGCCAGCAGTTTGCGCGGGGGGGAGACCCAGTACTTC.

The J gene is TRBJ2-6, the V gene TRBV6-6; unclear D gene. The V gene's germline CDR1 is MNHNY and CDR2 SVGAGI (reference sequence). V was shortened by 5 bases and J by 2 bases, with 4 bases between the two germline ends. This CDR3 region has 13 residues. CDR3 nucleotides: TGTGCCAGCAGTGAGGCTGGGGCCAACGTCCTGACTTTC. Amino acids: CASSEAGANVLTF.

The sample holds one count of this clone. The chain couples TRBV5-6 to TRBJ1-2; tentatively, D is TRBD1 (5 bases). Trimming removed 4 bases from V and 5 bases from J, with 9 bases in between. Germline CDR1 is SGHDT and CDR2 is YYEEEE. CDR3 length equals 12 residues. CDR3 bases: TGTGCCAGCAGCGCAGGGCTTTATGGCTACACCTTC. This encodes CASSAGLYGYTF.

The rearrangement joins TRBV5-4 to TRBJ1-3; TRBD1 matches 8 bases. Germline V gene lookup returns CDR1 SGHNT and CDR2 YYREEE (reference sequence). The CDR3 covers 14 residues. The V and J ends lost 4 bases and 4 bases, in that order; junction bases with no gene match: 4. The CDR3 region has the DNA TGTGCCAGCAGCGGAGGGGACAGGGGAAACACCATATATTTT. Its protein is CASSGGDRGNTIYF. Full variable domain (rest looked up from reference TRBV5-4 and TRBJ1-3): ETGVTQSPTHLIKTRGQQVTLRCSSQSGHNTVSWYQQALGQGPQFIFQYYREEENGRGNFPPRFSGLQFPNYSSELNVNALELDDSALYLCASSGGDRGNTIYFGEGSWLTVV.

For this clone: This CDR3 is also generated by other DNA sequences in the sample. V usage is TRBV27 and J usage is TRBJ2-7; perhaps TRBD1 as D (6 bases). The CDR3 runs 14 residues. Between the trimmed V and J ends, which lost 3 bases and 0 bases, there was a span of 9 bases. The germline V gene has CDR1 MNHEY and CDR2 SMNVEV (reference sequence). CDR3 loop: CASSFDRYSYEQYF. Here the CDR3 DNA reads TGTGCCAGCAGTTTCGACAGGTACTCCTACGAGCAGTACTTC.

This clone was detected a few times. V and J are TRBV18 and TRBJ2-5, with 10 positions matching TRBD1. This CDR3 is built from 16 residues. V gave up 6 bases and J gave up 4 bases; unmatched junction bases: 11. CDR1 KGHSH and CDR2 LQKENI come from the germline V gene. The DNA for the CDR3 is TGTGCCAGCTCGACATCTGTGGACAGGGGGTTAGAGACCCAGTACTTC. This translates into CASSTSVDRGLETQYF.

V usage is TRBV5-5 and J usage is TRBJ1-3; tentative D call: TRBD1 (5 bases). This CDR3 contains 15 residues. Per the germline V gene, CDR1 is SGHKS and CDR2 is YYEKEE (reference sequence). Trimming took 4 bases from V and 0 from J, leaving 11 bases between them. The CDR3 is CASSPQGNSGNTIYF. CDR3 bases: TGTGCCAGCAGCCCTCAGGGTAACTCTGGAAACACCATATATTTT.